The source of this T cell receptor (beta chain) is a study of naive and memory T cell subsets. The sample holds a few counts of this clonotype. Both TRBC1 and TRBC2 were covered by a beta constant-region primer of two equimolar oligonucleotides. Four rounds of PCR amplified the ligated cDNA using nested alpha and beta constant-region primers plus SP2. Ligation attached a single-stranded oligonucleotide with a 12-nucleotide UMI and the SP2 primer to the cDNA 3' end. TCRdb re-called the UMI-ligation and nested PCR reads with MiXCR, one entry per CDR3 protein. This table holds just over 80,000 distinct CDR3 sequences, over 9% found once. Trimming took 4 bases from V and 5 from J, leaving 18 bases between them. This CDR3 spans 16 amino acids. Germline V gives CDR1 SGHVS, CDR2 FNYEAQ.

This receptor was identified in a human donor in good health. Sequenced: naive CD8+ T cells from blood. V and J are TRBV7-6 and TRBJ2-1; D is perhaps TRBD2 (6 bases). The CDR3 loop reads CASSSQRLGGNNEQFF. The CDR3 nucleotides read TGTGCCAGCAGCTCACAAAGACTAGGTGGAAACAATGAGCAGTTCTTC.